This T cell receptor (beta chain) was captured by sequencing in a study of T cells after yellow fever vaccination. The sample holds a few counts of this clonotype. Its target is not known. TCRdb reprocessed the 5' RACE reads with MiXCR, giving one entry per CDR3 protein. The sample contains approximately 580,000 distinct CDR3 sequences, around 17% of which appear only once. Findings and limits, study-wide: Among primary-vaccination clones, most reappeared after the booster, at just under 98% for CD4 and more than 75% for CD8.

The CDR3 totals 15 residues. Germline values: CDR1 SGHVS, CDR2 FQNEAQ. V was cut by 1 base and J by 4 bases, with 10 bases left in between. This chain joins TRBV7-8 and TRBJ2-2; D not certain. The clonotype originates from a man aged 18 to 29 who received the YFV17D yellow fever vaccine. Material: PBMCs, obtained 5 days after the first yellow fever vaccination. The CDR3 coding sequence is TGTGCCAGCAGCTTAGACCCCCCCGGCACCGGGGAGCTGTTTTTT. Protein sequence: CASSLDPPGTGELFF.